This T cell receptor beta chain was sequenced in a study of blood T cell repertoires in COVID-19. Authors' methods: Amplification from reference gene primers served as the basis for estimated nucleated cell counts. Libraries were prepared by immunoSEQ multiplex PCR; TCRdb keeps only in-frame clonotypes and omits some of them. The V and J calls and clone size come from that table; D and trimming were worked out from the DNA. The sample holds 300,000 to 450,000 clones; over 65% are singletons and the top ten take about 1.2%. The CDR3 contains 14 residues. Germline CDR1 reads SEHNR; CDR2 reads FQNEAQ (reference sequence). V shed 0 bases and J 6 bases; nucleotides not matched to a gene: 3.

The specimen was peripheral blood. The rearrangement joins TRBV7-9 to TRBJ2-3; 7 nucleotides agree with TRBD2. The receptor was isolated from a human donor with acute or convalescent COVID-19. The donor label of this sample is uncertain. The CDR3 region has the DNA TGTGCCAGCAGCTTAGCCGGGAGGCGGGATACGCAGTATTTT. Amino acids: CASSLAGRRDTQYF.